Following are 22 T cell receptor beta chains from one sample sequenced in a study of shared clonotypes between healthy human individuals. Sequenced by immunoSEQ multiplex PCR; TCRdb stores in-frame clones only, minus some. The sample yields approximately 1,500,000 clones, around 98% seen once. Sequenced sample: naive CD4+ T cells sorted from blood. The subset was: CD45RA+ positively selected. These receptors were taken from a man aged 25-45 years in good health.

The chain couples TRBV19 to TRBJ1-2, with TRBD1 matching over 7 bases. CDR1 LNHDA and CDR2 SQIVND come from the germline V gene (reference sequence). The CDR3 has 14 amino acids. The ends lost 7 bases at V and 1 base at J; junction bases unmatched: 6. Written as DNA, the CDR3 is TGTGCCAGTACTCCGGGACAGATTAACTATGGCTACACCTTC. Amino acids: CASTPGQINYGYTF.

This chain connects TRBV11-2 to TRBJ2-7, with 7 bases aligning to TRBD1. V dropped 6 bases and J dropped 5; count of bases not matched to a gene: 13. CDR3 length: 15 amino acids. Germline V gene lookup returns CDR1 SGHAT and CDR2 FQNNGV. In DNA, the CDR3 is TGTGCCAGCAGGCGGTTGACAGGGAAACGGAACGAGCAGTACTTC. The encoded protein is CASRRLTGKRNEQYF.

The chain is built from TRBV27 and TRBJ1-4; D uncertain. CDR1 and CDR2 from the germline V gene are MNHEY and SMNVEV (reference sequence). V dropped 8 bases and J dropped 0 bases, with 19 bases sitting between them. The CDR3 runs 17 residues. The CDR3 sequence: CASSQFPQIATNEKLFF. DNA for the CDR3: TGTGCCAGCTCCCAGTTCCCACAGATCGCAACTAATGAAAAACTGTTTTTT.

This chain uses TRBV14 with TRBJ2-2; no clear D gene. The CDR3 is 14 amino acids. Germline CDR1 SGHDN, CDR2 FVKESK. With 0 bases removed from V and 4 bases from J, the gap between germline ends came to 6 bases. The CDR3 coding sequence is TGTGCCAGCAGCCAAGAGCTGCGCACCGGGGAGCTGTTTTTT. Translation: CASSQELRTGELFF. Drawing the rest from reference TRBV14 and TRBJ2-2, the complete variable domain is EAGVTQFPSHSVIEKGQTVTLRCDPISGHDNLYWYRRVMGKEIKFLLHFVKESKQDESGMPNNRFLAERTGGTYSTLKVQPAELEDSGVYFCASSQELRTGELFFGEGSRLTVL.

The chain carries TRBV27 and TRBJ2-3, with TRBD2 as a possible D gene (5 bases). The CDR3 extends over 17 amino acids. With 5 bases removed from V and 4 bases from J, the gap between germline ends came to 22 bases. In germline, CDR1 is MNHEY, CDR2 SMNVEV (reference sequence). In DNA form, the CDR3 reads TGTGCCAGCAGTCCCCCAGGAAGAGGGCGTCGGGCAGATACGCAGTATTTT. Amino acids: CASSPPGRGRRADTQYF.

This clone was observed a single time. V and J are TRBV28 and TRBJ2-3, with D maybe TRBD2 (5 bases). V dropped 4 bases and J dropped 1 base, with 12 bases sitting between them. This CDR3 spans 15 amino acids. Germline V CDR1 and CDR2: MDHEN, SYDVKM. The CDR3 spells CASSSTGMGTDTQYF. CDR3 coding DNA: TGTGCCAGCAGTTCCACCGGGATGGGCACAGATACGCAGTATTTT.

The rearrangement links TRBV10-2 to TRBJ2-1; 11 bases match TRBD2. CDR1 and CDR2 from the germline V gene are WSHSY and SAAADI. The CDR3 spans 17 residues. The J segment lost 4 bases and the V segment lost 4 bases, leaving 9 bases of the junction unmatched. The CDR3 protein is CASSVAHRTSGYNEQFF. The CDR3 DNA reads TGCGCCAGCAGTGTAGCCCACCGGACTAGCGGGTACAATGAGCAGTTCTTC.

The count of this clone is one. This sequence joins TRBV5-1 and TRBJ1-4; 10 nucleotides agree with TRBD1. The CDR3 runs to 16 residues. Germline CDR1 reads SGHRS; CDR2 reads YFSETQ. Trimming removed 3 bases from V and 0 bases from J; junction bases left unmatched: 2. CDR3 loop: CASSWGQGTTNEKLFF. The CDR3 region has the DNA TGCGCCAGCAGCTGGGGACAGGGGACAACTAATGAAAAACTGTTTTTT.

V is TRBV5-6 and J is TRBJ2-7, with a tentative D call TRBD2 (5 bases). Trimming removed 2 bases at V and 0 bases at J, with 12 bases between. Germline V gene data show CDR1 as SGHDT and CDR2 as YYEEEE. The CDR3 is made up of 15 amino acids. The CDR3 nucleotides are TGTGCCAGCAGCTTAGAGGGCACAAACTCCTACGAGCAGTACTTC. Translated, it gives CASSLEGTNSYEQYF.

The chain uses TRBV7-6 and TRBJ2-1; D is unclear. Germline CDR1 is SGHVS and CDR2 is FNYEAQ. CDR3 length: 17 amino acids. V lost 7 bases and J 0 bases, leaving 19 bases between the germline ends. The CDR3: CASTQFGRSSSYNEQFF. CDR3 bases: TGTGCCAGCACCCAATTCGGGCGGTCTAGCTCCTACAATGAGCAGTTCTTC.

The V call is TRBV27, the J call TRBJ1-4, with a weak D call TRBD1 (6 bases). The CDR3 spans 16 residues. CDR1 is MNHEY, CDR2 SMNVEV, per germline (reference sequence). V lost 5 bases and J lost 7, with 20 bases in between. CDR3 DNA: TGTGCCAGCAGTCCAACCCCCGGGGGGCGCGGTGAAAAACTGTTTTTT. Protein sequence: CASSPTPGGRGEKLFF.

The chain joins TRBV28 to TRBJ1-2; possible D gene TRBD1, 6 bases. CDR1 MDHEN and CDR2 SYDVKM come from the germline V gene. V was clipped by 3 bases and J by 7 bases, with 12 bases between them. The CDR3 length is 13 residues. The chain's CDR3 is CASSFRGLSGYTF. Written as DNA, the CDR3 is TGTGCCAGCAGTTTCCGGGGGCTATCTGGCTACACCTTC.

CDR3 sequence (DNA): TGTGCCAGCAGTTTATCAGGCAGGGTCAGGATTAACTATGGCTACACCTTC. It specifies CASSLSGRVRINYGYTF. The genes are TRBV27 and TRBJ1-2, with a possible D match to TRBD1 (5 bases). The CDR3 has 17 residues. The V and J ends lost 0 bases and 1 base respectively, with 15 bases between them. Per germline, CDR1 MNHEY and CDR2 SMNVEV (reference sequence).

The chain carries TRBV28 and TRBJ1-2; D gene unclear. Germline values: CDR1 MDHEN, CDR2 SYDVKM. With 3 bases removed from V and 2 bases from J, the gap between germline ends came to 10 bases. CDR3 length: 14 residues. CDR3: CASSFGSTNYGYTF. DNA for the CDR3: TGTGCCAGCAGTTTCGGCAGCACCAACTATGGCTACACCTTC.

The rearrangement uses TRBV5-1 and TRBJ2-3; a possible D gene is TRBD2 (5 bases). Germline assignment: CDR1 SGHRS and CDR2 YFSETQ. This CDR3 has 13 amino acids. The V gene lost 4 bases and the J gene lost 6 bases, with 12 bases spanning the gap. In DNA form, the CDR3 reads TGCGCCAGCAGCAAACTAGGTCCCGATACGCAGTATTTT. Protein: CASSKLGPDTQYF. The full variable domain, with the rest looked up from reference TRBV5-1 and TRBJ2-3, is KAGVTQTPRYLIKTRGQQVTLSCSPISGHRSVSWYQQTPGQGLQFLFEYFSETQRNKGNFPGRFSGRQFSNSRSEMNVSTLELGDSALYLCASSKLGPDTQYFGPGTRLTVL.

The chain couples TRBV15 to TRBJ2-1; 11 positions match TRBD2. This CDR3 contains 18 residues. Trimming removed 1 base from V and 3 bases from J; junction bases left unmatched: 8. Germline CDR1 reads LNHNV; CDR2 reads YYDKDF (reference sequence). DNA for the CDR3: TGTGCCACCAGCAGAGTTGTGCTAGCGGGAGGTTTCTACAATGAGCAGTTCTTC. It yields the protein CATSRVVLAGGFYNEQFF. The entire variable domain, with the rest obtained from reference TRBV15 and TRBJ2-1, is as follows: DAMVIQNPRYQVTQFGKPVTLSCSQTLNHNVMYWYQQKSSQAPKLLFHYYDKDFNNEADTPDNFQSRRPNTSFCFLDIRSPGLGDTAMYLCATSRVVLAGGFYNEQFFGPGTRLTVL.

The V gene is TRBV11-1, the J gene TRBJ2-5, with D tentatively TRBD1 (5 bases). V dropped 2 bases and J dropped 5 bases, with 15 bases sitting between them. CDR1 is SGHAT and CDR2 is FQDESV in the germline V gene (reference sequence). This CDR3 is built from 15 residues. CDR3 sequence reads: CASSLRVGAGETQYF. The CDR3 DNA follows: TGTGCCAGCAGCTTAAGAGTAGGGGCTGGGGAGACCCAGTACTTC.

This rearrangement joins TRBV28 to TRBJ1-2; TRBD1 matches at 8 bases. Trimming cost V 6 bases and J 3 bases; bases outside gene matches: 6. CDR3 length equals 14 residues. CDR1 is MDHEN and CDR2 is SYDVKM in the germline V gene. CDR3 bases: TGTGCCAGCAGCTACCGGGGACAGGACTATGGCTACACCTTC. It specifies CASSYRGQDYGYTF.

The chain has TRBV28 and TRBJ2-2, with a tentative D call TRBD1 (6 bases). The CDR3 extends over 18 amino acids. Looked up from germline, CDR1 is MDHEN and CDR2 is SYDVKM. Trimming stripped 1 base from V and 1 base from J, with 16 bases between. The CDR3 DNA is TGTGCCAGCAGTTTATTAGGCAGGGGTCTAATGAACACCGGGGAGCTGTTTTTT. It codes for CASSLLGRGLMNTGELFF.

As concerns this clone: The sample carries other DNA sequences with the same CDR3. The V gene is TRBV29-1, the J gene TRBJ2-1; no definite D call. Germline V CDR1 and CDR2: SQVTM, ANQGSEA. The V end lost 3 bases, the J end lost 4 bases, and 4 bases lay between the germline ends. This CDR3 contains 11 residues. This CDR3 reads CSVESYNEQFF. DNA of the CDR3: TGCAGCGTTGAGAGTTACAATGAGCAGTTCTTC.

The chain joins TRBV19 to TRBJ2-3; D is uncertain. V was clipped by 1 base and J by 4 bases, with 18 bases between them. Germline values: CDR1 LNHDA, CDR2 SQIVND (reference sequence). The CDR3 is 17 residues long. The CDR3 DNA reads as TGTGCCAGTAGTATAGGTCAGGCTAGGTCTGGGGCAGATACGCAGTATTTT. Protein product: CASSIGQARSGADTQYF.

The V call is TRBV9, the J call TRBJ2-1, with 14 bases aligning to TRBD2. In germline, CDR1 is SGDLS, CDR2 YYNGEE. Losses at the gene ends were 0 bases for V and 4 bases for J; bases not matched to a gene: 6. The CDR3 covers 18 residues. The CDR3 loop is CASSVVSRTSGGYNEQFF. The CDR3 DNA is TGTGCCAGCAGCGTAGTCTCGCGGACTAGCGGGGGGTACAATGAGCAGTTCTTC.